What follows is one T cell receptor beta chain and its context. Its antigen is unknown. The data were taken from a study of T cell responses to AZD1222 COVID-19 vaccine. The study, taken as a whole, reports: In a largely white British group with more females than males, clonal diversity was possibly underestimated. The CD4 TCRs associated with vaccination extended across spike and predominated at 160-218 and 743-854. Two AZD1222 administrations were followed by greater Spike-specific TCR breadth and depth. Repertoire samples came only from after the peak T cell response.

TCRdb's copy holds only in-frame clones and misses some; the assay was immunoSEQ multiplex PCR. The table records 150,000 or so clones, 90% to 95% of them present only once. Germline values: CDR1 LNHDA, CDR2 SQIVND (reference sequence). The ends lost 11 bases at V and 1 base at J; junction bases unmatched: 10. The CDR3 runs 14 residues. The TCR originated in an adult in good health. The chain is built from TRBV19 and TRBJ1-2, with 7 nucleotides matching TRBD1. Sequencing used peripheral blood, obtained on day 0 of AZD1222 vaccination. CDR3 bases: TGTGCCGCGACAACAGGGGATAATAACTATGGCTACACCTTC. Amino acid sequence: CAATTGDNNYGYTF. The full variable domain, rest sourced from reference TRBV19 and TRBJ1-2, is DGGITQSPKYLFRKEGQNVTLSCEQNLNHDAMYWYRQDPGQGLRLIYYSQIVNDFQKGDIAEGYSVSREKKESFPLTVTSAQKNPTAFYLCAATTGDNNYGYTFGSGTRLTVV.